Presented here are 10 T cell receptor beta chains from one specimen sequenced in a study of Ad26.COV2.S vaccination and SARS-CoV-2 variants. Sequenced by immunoSEQ multiplex PCR; TCRdb stores in-frame clones only, minus some. The table shows over 90,000 clones, with 80% occurring only once. The sequencing here drew on peripheral blood, taken after recovery from COVID-19. All receptors derive from a human donor who had recovered from COVID-19.

The chain is built from TRBV5-4 and TRBJ2-1; D tentatively reads TRBD1 or TRBD2 (6 bases each). The CDR3 runs to 16 residues. Looked up from germline, CDR1 is SGHNT and CDR2 is YYREEE (reference sequence). V lost 4 bases, J lost 0 bases, and 14 bases lay in between. CDR3 nucleotide sequence: TGTGCCAGCAGCCTGGGGGGCCGGAGCTCCTACAATGAGCAGTTCTTC. This translates into CASSLGGRSSYNEQFF.

Only one count was recorded for this clone. The J gene is TRBJ1-2, the V gene TRBV21-1; the D call in the table, TRBD1, was not verified against the DNA. TRBV21-1 is an annotated pseudogene. This CDR3 has 15 residues. The DNA of the CDR3 is TGTGCCAGCAGCAAAGGCAGGAAGAGTAACTATGGCTACACCTTC. Translating gives CASSKGRKSNYGYTF.

On this clone: This CDR3 is also generated by other DNA sequences in the sample. J is TRBJ1-5 and V is TRBV18; D call uncertain. The CDR3 contains 13 residues. Germline lookup yields CDR1 KGHSH and CDR2 LQKENI. V lost 6 bases, J lost 1 base, and 7 bases lay in between. Written as DNA, the CDR3 is TGTGCCAGCTCCCCCGACAGCAATCAGCCCCAGCATTTT. This sequence encodes CASSPDSNQPQHF. Full variable domain (rest looked up from reference TRBV18 and TRBJ1-5): NAGVMQNPRHLVRRRGQEARLRCSPMKGHSHVYWYRQLPEEGLKFMVYLQKENIIDESGMPKERFSAEFPKEGPSILRIQQVVRGDSAAYFCASSPDSNQPQHFGDGTRLSIL.

The chain recombines TRBV12-3 or TRBV12-4 with TRBJ1-2; no firm D call. The CDR3 length is 12 residues. V lost 6 bases and J 8 bases, leaving 13 bases between the germline ends. The CDR3 DNA follows: TGTGCCAGCAGCCTCGGCCCTGTCGGCTACACCTTC. Residues: CASSLGPVGYTF.

This rearrangement joins TRBV19 to TRBJ2-5; TRBD2 agrees at 12 bases. From germline, CDR1 is LNHDA and CDR2 SQIVND (reference sequence). This CDR3 comprises 13 residues. V lost 6 bases to trimming and J lost 4 bases; unmatched junction nucleotides: 0. The CDR3 region has the DNA TGTGCCAGTAGGACTAGCGGGGGAGAGACCCAGTACTTC. Translated, it gives CASRTSGGETQYF.

This sequence joins TRBV6-5 and TRBJ2-7; a weak D match, TRBD1 (6 bases). The germline gives CDR1 MNHEY, CDR2 SVGAGI. With 7 bases removed from V and 3 bases from J, the gap between germline ends came to 16 bases. The CDR3 is made up of 14 amino acids. The DNA of the CDR3 is TGTGCCAGCACAGCCGGGACACCAATCTACGAGCAGTACTTC. It encodes CASTAGTPIYEQYF.

V is TRBV27 and J is TRBJ2-5; 7 nucleotides line up with TRBD2. Trimming took 9 bases from V and 6 from J; bases not matched to a gene: 10. This CDR3 spans 13 amino acids. Germline V gene data show CDR1 as MNHEY and CDR2 as SMNVEV (reference sequence). This chain's CDR3 is CASSGGGRQTQYF. For the CDR3, the DNA is TGTGCCAGTTCTGGGGGGGGGAGACAGACCCAGTACTTC.

CDR3 coding DNA: TGTGTCAGAAGCCTCGACGAAGAGACCCAGTACTTC. Amino acids: CVRSLDEETQYF. This chain joins TRBV7-5 and TRBJ2-5. TRBV7-5 is listed as a pseudogene. The CDR3 extends over 12 amino acids.

This rearrangement joins TRBV5-6 to TRBJ2-1, with 10 bases that match TRBD1. CDR3 length equals 14 residues. Germline V gene lookup returns CDR1 SGHDT and CDR2 YYEEEE. V lost 3 bases to trimming and J lost 8 bases; unmatched junction nucleotides: 5. CDR3: CASSWGQGRYEQFF. The CDR3 coding sequence is TGTGCCAGCAGCTGGGGACAGGGGAGGTATGAGCAGTTCTTC.

The CDR3 bases are TGTGCCAGCAGTCCTACAGGGGCTGTAAGCTACACCTTC. Its translation is CASSPTGAVSYTF. This chain links TRBV12-3 or TRBV12-4 with TRBJ1-2; 7 bases agree with TRBD1. The V segment lost 5 bases and the J segment 9 bases; nucleotides outside the gene matches: 9. CDR3 length: 13 amino acids.